The entry that follows covers one T cell receptor beta chain sequence. No antigen is known for it. V dropped 7 bases and J dropped 3 bases, with 15 bases sitting between them. CDR1 and CDR2 (germline): MNHEY, SMNVEV (reference sequence). The CDR3 loop spans 14 amino acids. These data originate in a study of blood T cells in healthy people across ages. The wider study: In model experiments, template switching was able to capture about one barcoded beta molecule for every two T cells that were present. Broader study findings: The percentage of naive T cells correlated strongly with TCR beta diversity.

Through a sample-barcoded 5' primer and a J-beta primer mix, a second PCR was run for roughly 6 to 11 cycles. TCRdb called the 5' RACE reads again in MiXCR, with one record for every CDR3 protein. The sample yields about 1.8 million distinct CDR3 sequences, about 49% seen once. This TCR was recovered from a woman in her thirties or forties in good health. The source material was blood. The chain has TRBV27 and TRBJ2-5; D possibly corresponds to TRBD1 (6 bases). CDR3 amino acids: CASTLRQVEETQYF. DNA of the CDR3: TGTGCCAGCACCCTGAGACAGGTTGAAGAGACCCAGTACTTC.